This is a list of T cell receptor beta chains from one sample in a study of cytomegalovirus exposure and HLA in healthy donors. The protocol was immunoSEQ multiplex PCR, while the TCRdb copy is restricted to in-frame clones and leaves out a portion. The table lists 220,000 or so clones, around four fifths of them singletons. Sequenced: PBMCs. These receptors originate from a woman younger than 35 in good health and CMV-seronegative. The CDR3 runs from the conserved cysteine through the conserved F or W. The D gene is left open where the match is weak. The listing skips clone size in some rows; elsewhere it reads once, few, many or a size class.

d_gene: NA
v_gene: TRBV29-1
abundance: NA
j_gene: TRBJ2-7
CDR3aa: CSVESTYEQYF
CDR3nt: TGCAGCGTTGAATCCACCTACGAGCAGTACTTC

d_gene: TRBD2
v_gene: TRBV4-1
abundance: NA
j_gene: TRBJ2-2
CDR3aa: CASSPGLAGVPGELFF
CDR3nt: TGCGCCAGCAGCCCAGGACTAGCGGGAGTACCCGGGGAGCTGTTTTTT

d_gene: TRBD2
v_gene: TRBV6-5
abundance: once
j_gene: TRBJ2-3
CDR3aa: CASSWASGAPDTQYF
CDR3nt: TGTGCCAGCAGTTGGGCTAGCGGGGCCCCAGATACGCAGTATTTT

d_gene: NA
v_gene: TRBV28
abundance: once
j_gene: TRBJ2-7
CDR3aa: CASSLGASSYEQYF
CDR3nt: TGTGCCAGCAGTTTAGGGGCTAGCTCCTACGAGCAGTACTTC

d_gene: NA
v_gene: TRBV4-1
abundance: NA
j_gene: TRBJ2-5
CDR3aa: CASSPRPAADETQYF
CDR3nt: TGCGCCAGCAGCCCCCGCCCGGCGGCAGACGAGACCCAGTACTTC

d_gene: TRBD2
v_gene: TRBV6-5
abundance: NA
j_gene: TRBJ2-7
CDR3aa: CASSYSAGGIEQYF
CDR3nt: TGTGCCAGCAGTTACTCAGCGGGGGGCATCGAGCAGTACTTC

d_gene: NA
v_gene: TRBV12-5
abundance: NA
j_gene: TRBJ2-5
CDR3aa: CASGSDSQETQYF
CDR3nt: TGTGCTAGTGGTTCGGACTCGCAAGAGACCCAGTACTTC

d_gene: NA
v_gene: TRBV5-1
abundance: NA
j_gene: TRBJ1-1
CDR3aa: CASSATRTRNTEAFF
CDR3nt: TGCGCCAGCAGCGCAACTAGGACCCGGAACACTGAAGCTTTCTTT

d_gene: NA
v_gene: TRBV15
abundance: NA
j_gene: TRBJ1-5
CDR3aa: CATAVRGQPQHF
CDR3nt: TGTGCCACCGCGGTACGAGGCCAGCCCCAGCATTTT

d_gene: NA
v_gene: TRBV2
abundance: NA
j_gene: TRBJ1-1
CDR3aa: CASSYDSTNTEAFF
CDR3nt: TGTGCCAGCAGCTACGACAGTACGAACACTGAAGCTTTCTTT

d_gene: NA
v_gene: TRBV28
abundance: NA
j_gene: TRBJ1-4
CDR3aa: CASSPTGGLSEKLFF
CDR3nt: TGTGCCAGCAGTCCTACCGGGGGACTTTCGGAAAAACTGTTTTTT

d_gene: NA
v_gene: TRBV9
abundance: NA
j_gene: TRBJ2-1
CDR3aa: CASSSLADNEQFF
CDR3nt: TGTGCCAGCAGCAGCCTAGCTGACAATGAGCAGTTCTTC

d_gene: NA
v_gene: TRBV7-9
abundance: NA
j_gene: TRBJ2-2
CDR3aa: CASSLPGSGELFF
CDR3nt: TGTGCCAGCAGCTTACCGGGATCCGGGGAGCTGTTTTTT

d_gene: TRBD2
v_gene: TRBV6-5
abundance: NA
j_gene: TRBJ2-1
CDR3aa: CASSYSIRGGLNEQFF
CDR3nt: TGTGCCAGCAGTTACTCGATCCGGGGGGGCCTTAATGAGCAGTTCTTC

d_gene: TRBD2
v_gene: TRBV28
abundance: once
j_gene: TRBJ2-1
CDR3aa: CASSETSGRRKDNEQFF
CDR3nt: TGTGCCAGCAGTGAGACTAGCGGGAGACGGAAGGACAATGAGCAGTTCTTC

d_gene: NA
v_gene: TRBV30
abundance: few
j_gene: TRBJ1-1
CDR3aa: CAWTGMSTEAFF
CDR3nt: TGTGCCTGGACCGGGATGTCCACTGAAGCTTTCTTT

d_gene: NA
v_gene: TRBV2
abundance: NA
j_gene: TRBJ2-7
CDR3aa: CASSPLTGAYEQYF
CDR3nt: TGTGCCAGCAGTCCCCTAACAGGTGCCTACGAGCAGTACTTC

d_gene: TRBD2
v_gene: TRBV2
abundance: NA
j_gene: TRBJ2-3
CDR3aa: CASINTPLAGGLNTQYF
CDR3nt: TGTGCCAGCATCAACACTCCCCTAGCGGGGGGGCTGAATACGCAGTATTTT

d_gene: NA
v_gene: TRBV6-1
abundance: NA
j_gene: TRBJ1-2
CDR3aa: CASGGQNYGYTF
CDR3nt: TGTGCCAGCGGAGGACAGAACTATGGCTACACCTTC

d_gene: NA
v_gene: TRBV6-5
abundance: many
j_gene: TRBJ1-1
CDR3aa: CASSYQGNTEAFF
CDR3nt: TGTGCCAGCAGTTACCAGGGGAACACTGAAGCTTTCTTT

d_gene: NA
v_gene: TRBV2
abundance: NA
j_gene: TRBJ1-2
CDR3aa: CASLPTKGGYGYTF
CDR3nt: TGTGCCAGCCTACCTACTAAAGGGGGCTATGGCTACACCTTC

d_gene: NA
v_gene: TRBV6-1
abundance: NA
j_gene: TRBJ1-2
CDR3aa: CASSEAGAYYGYTF
CDR3nt: TGTGCCAGCAGTGAAGCGGGGGCCTACTATGGCTACACCTTC

d_gene: NA
v_gene: TRBV2
abundance: few
j_gene: TRBJ1-2
CDR3aa: CAIQQVNYGYTF
CDR3nt: TGTGCCATCCAACAGGTTAACTATGGCTACACCTTC

d_gene: TRBD1
v_gene: TRBV6-6
abundance: NA
j_gene: TRBJ2-4
CDR3aa: CASRPGQGQNIQYF
CDR3nt: TGTGCCTCCAGACCCGGACAGGGCCAAAACATTCAGTACTTC

d_gene: TRBD1
v_gene: TRBV11-2
abundance: NA
j_gene: TRBJ1-6
CDR3aa: CATSGQGNSPLHF
CDR3nt: TGTGCCACCAGTGGACAGGGGAATTCACCCCTCCACTTT

d_gene: TRBD1
v_gene: TRBV7-9
abundance: NA
j_gene: TRBJ2-7
CDR3aa: CASSLGGQGSEQYF
CDR3nt: TGTGCCAGCAGCTTAGGGGGACAGGGGAGCGAGCAGTACTTC

d_gene: NA
v_gene: TRBV30
abundance: once
j_gene: TRBJ1-3
CDR3aa: CAWLPGGTSGNTIYF
CDR3nt: TGTGCCTGGCTCCCGGGTGGTACCTCTGGAAACACCATATATTTT

d_gene: NA
v_gene: TRBV14
abundance: NA
j_gene: TRBJ1-1
CDR3aa: CASSSPNRVNTEAFF
CDR3nt: TGTGCCAGCAGCTCCCCGAACAGGGTAAACACTGAAGCTTTCTTT

d_gene: NA
v_gene: TRBV30
abundance: once
j_gene: TRBJ2-5
CDR3aa: CAWSSQGPETQYF
CDR3nt: TGTGCCTGGAGCTCTCAGGGCCCAGAGACCCAGTACTTC

d_gene: TRBD2
v_gene: TRBV30
abundance: NA
j_gene: TRBJ2-7
CDR3aa: CAWSGGSWSYEQYF
CDR3nt: TGTGCCTGGAGTGGCGGGAGCTGGTCCTACGAGCAGTACTTC

d_gene: TRBD1
v_gene: TRBV4-1
abundance: NA
j_gene: TRBJ2-1
CDR3aa: CASSQEQTGTGSGEQFF
CDR3nt: TGCGCCAGCAGCCAAGAGCAAACCGGGACAGGGTCCGGTGAGCAGTTCTTC

d_gene: TRBD2
v_gene: TRBV27
abundance: few
j_gene: TRBJ2-1
CDR3aa: CASSLSGSGYEQFF
CDR3nt: TGTGCCAGCAGTTTAAGCGGGAGTGGCTATGAGCAGTTCTTC

d_gene: NA
v_gene: TRBV25-1
abundance: NA
j_gene: TRBJ2-1
CDR3aa: CASSEQAGRPNEQFF
CDR3nt: TGTGCCAGCAGTGAACAAGCAGGCCGTCCGAATGAGCAGTTCTTC

d_gene: NA
v_gene: TRBV7-2
abundance: NA
j_gene: TRBJ1-1
CDR3aa: CASSLITRGNTEAFF
CDR3nt: TGTGCCAGCAGCTTAATCACAAGAGGGAACACTGAAGCTTTCTTT

d_gene: NA
v_gene: TRBV19
abundance: NA
j_gene: TRBJ1-2
CDR3aa: CASTLGRGGYGYTF
CDR3nt: TGTGCCAGTACCCTGGGAAGGGGTGGTTATGGCTACACCTTC

d_gene: TRBD1
v_gene: TRBV6-5
abundance: NA
j_gene: TRBJ2-7
CDR3aa: CASTRDRGFSDEQYF
CDR3nt: TGTGCCAGCACCAGGGACAGGGGCTTTTCCGACGAGCAGTACTTC

d_gene: TRBD2
v_gene: TRBV5-4
abundance: NA
j_gene: TRBJ2-5
CDR3aa: CASRPSRGYQETQYF
CDR3nt: TGTGCCAGCAGGCCTTCGCGGGGGTACCAAGAGACCCAGTACTTC

d_gene: NA
v_gene: TRBV20-1
abundance: NA
j_gene: TRBJ2-3
CDR3aa: CSAHITDTQYF
CDR3nt: TGCAGTGCGCACATTACAGATACGCAGTATTTT

d_gene: NA
v_gene: TRBV30
abundance: NA
j_gene: TRBJ2-7
CDR3aa: CAWSLGPYEQYF
CDR3nt: TGTGCCTGGAGTCTCGGTCCCTACGAGCAGTACTTC

d_gene: TRBD1
v_gene: TRBV14
abundance: NA
j_gene: TRBJ1-4
CDR3aa: CASSPLTGQHNEKLFF
CDR3nt: TGTGCCAGCAGTCCTCTAACGGGACAGCATAATGAAAAACTGTTTTTT

d_gene: NA
v_gene: TRBV30
abundance: NA
j_gene: TRBJ1-2
CDR3aa: CAWIYAPSGDEYYGYTF
CDR3nt: TGTGCCTGGATTTATGCCCCCTCAGGGGATGAGTACTATGGCTACACCTTC

d_gene: NA
v_gene: TRBV10-1
abundance: NA
j_gene: TRBJ1-1
CDR3aa: CASSESRGFRTEAFF
CDR3nt: TGCGCCAGCAGTGAGTCAAGGGGGTTCAGGACTGAAGCTTTCTTT

d_gene: NA
v_gene: TRBV25-1
abundance: NA
j_gene: TRBJ1-2
CDR3aa: CATKRGNHGYTF
CDR3nt: TGTGCCACCAAGAGAGGGAACCATGGCTACACCTTC

d_gene: NA
v_gene: TRBV6-5
abundance: NA
j_gene: TRBJ1-2
CDR3aa: CASSRRAGGEVGYTF
CDR3nt: TGTGCCAGCAGTAGAAGAGCCGGGGGGGAGGTTGGCTACACCTTC

d_gene: TRBD1
v_gene: TRBV5-4
abundance: NA
j_gene: TRBJ1-3
CDR3aa: CASSPGQGSTGNTIYF
CDR3nt: TGTGCCAGCAGCCCGGGACAGGGAAGCACTGGAAACACCATATATTTT

d_gene: NA
v_gene: TRBV10-3
abundance: NA
j_gene: TRBJ2-3
CDR3aa: CAISAPPGSLPGTDTQYF
CDR3nt: TGTGCCATCAGTGCCCCCCCCGGGTCCCTTCCCGGCACAGATACGCAGTATTTT

d_gene: TRBD1
v_gene: TRBV5-4
abundance: once
j_gene: TRBJ1-2
CDR3aa: CASRPQGPIVNYGYTF
CDR3nt: TGTGCCAGCAGGCCACAGGGGCCGATTGTTAACTATGGCTACACCTTC

d_gene: TRBD1
v_gene: TRBV28
abundance: few
j_gene: TRBJ2-7
CDR3aa: CASSTPGTGGYEQYF
CDR3nt: TGTGCCAGCAGTACCCCCGGGACAGGCGGCTACGAGCAGTACTTC

d_gene: TRBD2
v_gene: TRBV5-4
abundance: NA
j_gene: TRBJ2-1
CDR3aa: CASSRSGAGVYNEQFF
CDR3nt: TGTGCCAGCAGCCGAAGCGGGGCGGGAGTGTACAATGAGCAGTTCTTC

d_gene: TRBD1
v_gene: TRBV11-3
abundance: NA
j_gene: TRBJ2-1
CDR3aa: CASSARGTGHHNEQFF
CDR3nt: TGTGCCAGCAGCGCCCGAGGGACAGGCCACCACAATGAGCAGTTCTTC

d_gene: TRBD1
v_gene: TRBV6-6
abundance: NA
j_gene: TRBJ1-1
CDR3aa: CASRRTGQATEAFF
CDR3nt: TGTGCCAGCAGACGTACTGGACAGGCCACTGAAGCTTTCTTT

d_gene: TRBD2
v_gene: TRBV7-8
abundance: NA
j_gene: TRBJ2-3
CDR3aa: CASSWTSGTTDTQYF
CDR3nt: TGTGCCAGCAGCTGGACTAGCGGGACCACAGATACGCAGTATTTT

d_gene: NA
v_gene: TRBV30
abundance: NA
j_gene: TRBJ2-7
CDR3aa: CAYSRVAYEQYF
CDR3nt: TGTGCCTACAGTAGGGTGGCCTACGAGCAGTACTTC

d_gene: NA
v_gene: TRBV5-1
abundance: NA
j_gene: TRBJ2-3
CDR3aa: CASSEGTFDTQYF
CDR3nt: TGCGCCAGCAGCGAGGGGACTTTCGATACGCAGTATTTT

d_gene: NA
v_gene: TRBV7-9
abundance: NA
j_gene: TRBJ2-1
CDR3aa: CASSLDSSEQFF
CDR3nt: TGTGCCAGCAGCTTAGACTCATCGGAGCAGTTCTTC